This TCR beta chain stems from a study of metastatic and nonmetastatic thyroid tumors. Study outcomes and limitations: Benign nodules reportedly had significantly lower TCR beta diversity than malignant thyroid tumors in blood and tumor.

As concerns this clone: Its antigen is not identified.

Not a single patient had been given any form of treatment at any point before undergoing thyroid surgery. This CDR3 comprises 16 residues. Germline assignment: CDR1 SGHRS and CDR2 YFSETQ. After removal of 0 bases from V and 6 bases from J, the junction contained 7 bases not matched to a gene. TCRdb re-clonotyped the PCR reads via MiXCR. In the table there are around 34,000 clones, approximately 15% of which are singletons. The rearrangement links TRBV5-1 to TRBJ2-7; TRBD1 matches 12 bases. The receptor was derived from a male donor with papillary thyroid cancer or a benign thyroid nodule (not recorded which). Some clones in this sample may be carry-over from other donors' samples. Sequenced: blood. The CDR3 here is CASSLVGQGAQSEQYF. The CDR3 nucleotides are TGCGCCAGCAGCTTGGTGGGACAGGGGGCGCAGAGCGAGCAGTACTTC.